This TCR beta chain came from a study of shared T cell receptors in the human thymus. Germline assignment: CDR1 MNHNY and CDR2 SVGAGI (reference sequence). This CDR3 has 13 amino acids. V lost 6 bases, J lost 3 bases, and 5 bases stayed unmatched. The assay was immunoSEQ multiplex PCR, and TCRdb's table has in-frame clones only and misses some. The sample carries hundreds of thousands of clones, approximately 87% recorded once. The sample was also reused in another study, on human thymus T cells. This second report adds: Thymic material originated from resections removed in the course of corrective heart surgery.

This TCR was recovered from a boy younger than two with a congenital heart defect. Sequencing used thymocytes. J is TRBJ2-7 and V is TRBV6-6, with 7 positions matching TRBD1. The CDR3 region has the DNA TGTGCCAGCAGGGGGGACAGAGGCTACGAGCAGTACTTC. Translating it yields CASRGDRGYEQYF.